This TCR beta chain was recorded in a study of blood T cell repertoires in COVID-19. Whole-study context: Samples came from the United States, Italy and Spain, spanning acute and convalescent COVID-19. From T cells, B-cell-depleted T cells, or PBMCs came the material, which was cDNA or gDNA.

The Seattle site enrolled patients during active infection and followed them longitudinally. Per the original data handling: Amplification with reference gene primers provided the estimates of nucleated cell counts. Some clones are missing from TCRdb's copy, which holds only in-frame ones; the method was immunoSEQ multiplex PCR. V and J calls and clone size come straight from that table; D and trimming were deduced from the DNA. The repertoire holds approximately 70,000 clones, with about nine tenths as singletons. From germline, CDR1 is LGHNA and CDR2 YNFKEQ. J lost 7 bases, V lost 4 bases, and 14 bases had no gene match. This CDR3 has 17 amino acids.

The chain combines TRBV4-2 with TRBJ2-1, with 9 nucleotides matching TRBD2. The sample consisted of peripheral blood. This TCR was sampled from a man aged 50 or older with COVID-19, enrolled during active disease. This CDR3 is CASSPGRGSGSINEQFF. Here the CDR3 DNA reads TGTGCCAGCAGCCCCGGTCGCGGTAGCGGGAGTATAAATGAGCAGTTCTTC.